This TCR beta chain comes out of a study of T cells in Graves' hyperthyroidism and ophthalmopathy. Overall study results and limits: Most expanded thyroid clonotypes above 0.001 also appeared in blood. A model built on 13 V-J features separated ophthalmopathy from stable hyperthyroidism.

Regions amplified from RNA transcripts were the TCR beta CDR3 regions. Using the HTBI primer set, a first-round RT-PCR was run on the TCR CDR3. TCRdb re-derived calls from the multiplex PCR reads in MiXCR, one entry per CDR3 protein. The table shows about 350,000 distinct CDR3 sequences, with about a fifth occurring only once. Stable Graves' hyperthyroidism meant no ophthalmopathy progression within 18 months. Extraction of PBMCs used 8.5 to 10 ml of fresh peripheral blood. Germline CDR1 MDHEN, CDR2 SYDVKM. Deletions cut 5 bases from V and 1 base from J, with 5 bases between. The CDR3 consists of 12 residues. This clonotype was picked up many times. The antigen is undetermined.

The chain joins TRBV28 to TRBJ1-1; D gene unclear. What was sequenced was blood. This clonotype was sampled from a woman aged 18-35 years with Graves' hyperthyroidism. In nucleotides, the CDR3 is TGTGCCAGCAGTCCCTCGAACACTGAAGCTTTCTTT. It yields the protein CASSPSNTEAFF.